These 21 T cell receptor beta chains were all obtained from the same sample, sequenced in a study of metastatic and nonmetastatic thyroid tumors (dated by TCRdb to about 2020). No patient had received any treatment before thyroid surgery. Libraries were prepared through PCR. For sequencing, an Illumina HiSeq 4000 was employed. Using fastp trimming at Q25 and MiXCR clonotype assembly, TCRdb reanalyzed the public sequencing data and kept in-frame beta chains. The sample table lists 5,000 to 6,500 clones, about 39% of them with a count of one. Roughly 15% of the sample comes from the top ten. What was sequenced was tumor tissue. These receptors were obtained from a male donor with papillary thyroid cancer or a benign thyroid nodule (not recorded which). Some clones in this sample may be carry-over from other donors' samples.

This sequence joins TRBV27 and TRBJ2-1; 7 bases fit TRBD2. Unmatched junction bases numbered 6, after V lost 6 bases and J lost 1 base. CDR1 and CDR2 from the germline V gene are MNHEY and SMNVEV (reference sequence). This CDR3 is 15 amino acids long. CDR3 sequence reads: CASSPGGASYNEQFF. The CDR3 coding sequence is TGTGCCAGCAGCCCGGGAGGAGCGTCCTACAATGAGCAGTTCTTC.

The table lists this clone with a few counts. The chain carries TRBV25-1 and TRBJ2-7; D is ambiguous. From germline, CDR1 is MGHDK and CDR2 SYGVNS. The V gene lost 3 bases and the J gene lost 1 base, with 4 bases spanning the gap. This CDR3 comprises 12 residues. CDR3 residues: CASSDRSYEQYF. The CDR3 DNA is TGTGCCAGCAGTGATCGGTCCTACGAGCAGTACTTC.

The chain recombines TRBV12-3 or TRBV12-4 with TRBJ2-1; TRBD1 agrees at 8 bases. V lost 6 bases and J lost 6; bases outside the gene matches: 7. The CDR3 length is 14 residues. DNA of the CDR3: TGTGCCAGCAGGCGGGGACAGGAAAGCAATGAGCAGTTCTTC. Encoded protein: CASRRGQESNEQFF.

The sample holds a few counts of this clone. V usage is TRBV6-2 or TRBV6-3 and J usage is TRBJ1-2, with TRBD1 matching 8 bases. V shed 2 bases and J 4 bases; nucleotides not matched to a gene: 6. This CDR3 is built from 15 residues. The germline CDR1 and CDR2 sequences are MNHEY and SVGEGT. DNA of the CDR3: TGTGCCAGCAGTTACAAGGACAGGGTACCCTATGGCTACACCTTC. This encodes CASSYKDRVPYGYTF.

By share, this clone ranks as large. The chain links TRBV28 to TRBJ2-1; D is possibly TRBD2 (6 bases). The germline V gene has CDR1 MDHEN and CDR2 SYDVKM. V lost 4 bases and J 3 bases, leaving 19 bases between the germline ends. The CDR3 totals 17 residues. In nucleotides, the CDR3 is TGTGCCAGCAGTTACGACTTCCCCGGACTATTCTACAATGAGCAGTTCTTC. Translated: CASSYDFPGLFYNEQFF.

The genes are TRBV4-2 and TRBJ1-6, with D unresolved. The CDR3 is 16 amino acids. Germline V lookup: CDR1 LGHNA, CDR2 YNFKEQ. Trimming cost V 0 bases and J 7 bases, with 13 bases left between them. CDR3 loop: CASSQDWSGTNSPLHF. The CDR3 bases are TGTGCCAGCAGCCAAGATTGGTCAGGAACCAATTCACCCCTCCACTTT.

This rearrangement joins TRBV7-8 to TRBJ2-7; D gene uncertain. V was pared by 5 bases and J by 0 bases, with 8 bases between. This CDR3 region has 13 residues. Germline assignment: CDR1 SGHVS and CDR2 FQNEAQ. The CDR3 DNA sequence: TGTGCCAGCAGCCCCCAGAGCTCCTACGAGCAGTACTTC. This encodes CASSPQSSYEQYF.

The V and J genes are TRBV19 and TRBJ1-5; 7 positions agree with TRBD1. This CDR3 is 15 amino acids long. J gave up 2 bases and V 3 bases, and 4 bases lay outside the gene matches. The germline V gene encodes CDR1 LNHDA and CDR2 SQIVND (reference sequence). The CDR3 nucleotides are TGTGCCAGTAGTATGCTTGGGACAGGCAATCAGCCCCAGCATTTT. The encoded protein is CASSMLGTGNQPQHF. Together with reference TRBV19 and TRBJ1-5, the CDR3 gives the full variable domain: DGGITQSPKYLFRKEGQNVTLSCEQNLNHDAMYWYRQDPGQGLRLIYYSQIVNDFQKGDIAEGYSVSREKKESFPLTVTSAQKNPTAFYLCASSMLGTGNQPQHFGDGTRLSIL.

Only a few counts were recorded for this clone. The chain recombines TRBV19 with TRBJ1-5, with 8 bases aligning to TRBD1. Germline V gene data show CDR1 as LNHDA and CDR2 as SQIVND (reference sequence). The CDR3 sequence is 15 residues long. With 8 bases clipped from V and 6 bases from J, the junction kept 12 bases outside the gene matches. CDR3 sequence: CASHTSDRVTQPQHF. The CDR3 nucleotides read TGTGCCAGTCACACCTCGGACAGGGTCACTCAGCCCCAGCATTTT.

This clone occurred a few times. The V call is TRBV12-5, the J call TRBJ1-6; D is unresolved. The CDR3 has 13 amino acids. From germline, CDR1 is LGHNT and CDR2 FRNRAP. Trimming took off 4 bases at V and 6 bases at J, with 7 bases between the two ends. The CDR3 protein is CASGSQSNSPLHF. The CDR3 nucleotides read TGTGCTAGTGGTTCCCAAAGTAATTCACCCCTCCACTTT.

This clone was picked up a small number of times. Here the CDR3 reads CASSYGWDEQFF. The CDR3 nucleotides are TGTGCCAGCAGTTACGGGTGGGATGAGCAGTTCTTC. This chain joins TRBV6-5 and TRBJ2-1, with D uncertain. Trimming shortened V by 2 bases and J by 8 bases, and 7 bases separated the two germline ends. The CDR3 contains 12 residues. Germline CDR1 MNHEY, CDR2 SVGAGI.

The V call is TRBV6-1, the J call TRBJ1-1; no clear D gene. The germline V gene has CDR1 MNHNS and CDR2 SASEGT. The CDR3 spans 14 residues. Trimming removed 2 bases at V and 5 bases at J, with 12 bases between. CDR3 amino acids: CASSEYWGTTEAFF. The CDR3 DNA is TGTGCCAGCAGTGAATACTGGGGTACGACTGAAGCTTTCTTT.

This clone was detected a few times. CDR3 amino acids: CASSFPARAHNEQFF. The CDR3 region has the DNA TGTGCCAGCAGTTTCCCCGCCAGGGCGCACAATGAGCAGTTCTTC. The V and J genes are TRBV28 and TRBJ2-1, with a possible D match to TRBD1 (5 bases). Germline V lookup: CDR1 MDHEN, CDR2 SYDVKM. Deletions cut 3 bases from V and 5 bases from J, with 14 bases between. The CDR3 length is 15 residues.

The CDR3 here is CASSLTSGSSYEQYF. The CDR3 DNA sequence: TGTGCCAGCAGTTTGACTAGCGGGAGCTCCTACGAGCAGTACTTC. The chain links TRBV6-1 to TRBJ2-7; 12 bases agree with TRBD2. V dropped 5 bases and J dropped 0; count of bases not matched to a gene: 2. This CDR3 has 15 residues. Germline-derived CDR1 and CDR2 are MNHNS and SASEGT.

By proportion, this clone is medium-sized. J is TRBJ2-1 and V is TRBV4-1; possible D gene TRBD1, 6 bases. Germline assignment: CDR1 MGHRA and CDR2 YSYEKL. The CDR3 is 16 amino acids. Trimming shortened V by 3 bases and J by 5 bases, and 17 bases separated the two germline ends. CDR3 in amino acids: CASSQPGRDIDNEQFF. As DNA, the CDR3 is TGCGCCAGCAGCCAGCCCGGCCGGGACATTGACAATGAGCAGTTCTTC.

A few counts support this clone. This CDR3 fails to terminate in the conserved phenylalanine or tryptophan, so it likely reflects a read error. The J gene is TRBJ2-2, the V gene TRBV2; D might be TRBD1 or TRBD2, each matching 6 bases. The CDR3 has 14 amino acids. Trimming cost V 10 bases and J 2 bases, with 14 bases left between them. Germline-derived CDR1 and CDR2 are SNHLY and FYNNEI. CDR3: CATRLGGNTGELFS. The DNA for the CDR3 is TGTGCCACCCGGTTGGGGGGCAACACCGGGGAGCTGTTTTCT.

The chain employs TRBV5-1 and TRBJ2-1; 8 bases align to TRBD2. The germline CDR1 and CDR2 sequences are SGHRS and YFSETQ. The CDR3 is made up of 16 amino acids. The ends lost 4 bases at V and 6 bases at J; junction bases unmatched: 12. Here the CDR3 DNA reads TGCGCCAGCAGCCCTGGGGGGGCGGGAGGTCTCAATGAGCAGTTCTTC. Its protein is CASSPGGAGGLNEQFF.

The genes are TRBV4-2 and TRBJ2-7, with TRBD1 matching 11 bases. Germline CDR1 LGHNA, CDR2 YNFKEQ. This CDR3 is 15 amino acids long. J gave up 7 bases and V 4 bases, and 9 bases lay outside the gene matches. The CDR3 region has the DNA TGTGCCAGCAGCCCAGGACAGGGGGCAGGGAAGGAGCAGTACTTC. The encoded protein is CASSPGQGAGKEQYF.

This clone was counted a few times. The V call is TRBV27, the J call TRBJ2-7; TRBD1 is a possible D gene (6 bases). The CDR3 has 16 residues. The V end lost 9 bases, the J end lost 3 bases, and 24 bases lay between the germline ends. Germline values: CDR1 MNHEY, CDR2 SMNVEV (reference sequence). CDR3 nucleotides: TGTGCCAGTAGAAGAACTGGGGGCCAGGGTTTCTACGAGCAGTACTTC. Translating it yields CASRRTGGQGFYEQYF.

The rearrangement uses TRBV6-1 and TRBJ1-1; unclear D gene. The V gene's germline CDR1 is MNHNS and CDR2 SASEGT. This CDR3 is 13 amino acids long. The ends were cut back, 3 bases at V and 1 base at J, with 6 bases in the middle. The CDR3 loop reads CASSDGENTEAFF. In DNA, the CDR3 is TGTGCCAGCAGTGACGGGGAGAACACTGAAGCTTTCTTT.

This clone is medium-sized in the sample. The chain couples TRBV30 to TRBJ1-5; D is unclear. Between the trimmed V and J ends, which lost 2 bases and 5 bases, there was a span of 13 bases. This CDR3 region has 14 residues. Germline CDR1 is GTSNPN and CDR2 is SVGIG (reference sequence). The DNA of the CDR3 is TGTGCCTGGAGTACGCGTCTCCAGCATCAGCCCCAGCATTTT. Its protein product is CAWSTRLQHQPQHF.